The 10 T cell receptor beta chains below come from one sample, sequenced in a study of neurological immune-mediated disorders. TCRdb itself ran the 5' RACE reads through MiXCR, one entry per CDR3 protein. Among about 21,000 distinct CDR3 sequences, around 15% were seen once, and the ten largest hold around 15%. The material sequenced was PBMCs. The receptors originated from a female donor with HTLV-1-associated myelopathy (HAM/TSP).

In its sample, this clonotype was seen many times. The rearrangement uses TRBV27 and TRBJ2-7, with 9 positions matching TRBD2. The CDR3 covers 17 residues. The ends lost 2 bases at V and 4 bases at J; junction bases unmatched: 12. Germline loops: CDR1 MNHEY, CDR2 SMNVEV (reference sequence). CDR3 protein: CASSLAPKVAGVYEQYF. Here the CDR3 DNA reads TGTGCCAGCAGTTTAGCCCCAAAGGTAGCGGGAGTATACGAGCAGTACTTC.

The table lists this clonotype with many counts. V usage is TRBV7-2 and J usage is TRBJ2-3, with D possibly being TRBD2 (5 bases). The CDR3 spans 14 residues. Germline V gene lookup returns CDR1 SGHTA and CDR2 FQGNSA. Trimming left V 7 bases short and J 4 bases short, with 15 bases between. CDR3 nucleotides: TGTGCCAGCACCTCCATGTCCGGGGCAGATACGCAGTATTTT. Its translation is CASTSMSGADTQYF.

This clonotype came up many times. This chain links TRBV7-9 with TRBJ1-3; 9 bases map to TRBD1. The V gene's germline CDR1 is SEHNR and CDR2 FQNEAQ (reference sequence). Trimming took 3 bases from V and 0 from J; bases not matched to a gene: 3. The length of the CDR3 is 16 residues. CDR3 residues: CASSFLTGGSGNTIYF. CDR3 bases: TGTGCCAGCAGCTTTTTGACAGGGGGCTCTGGAAACACCATATATTTT.

This clonotype was recorded many times. The chain joins TRBV29-1 to TRBJ2-3, with D maybe TRBD1 (7 bases). V was cut by 2 bases and J by 4 bases, with 16 bases left in between. The CDR3 is 15 residues long. Germline V CDR1 and CDR2: SQVTM, ANQGSEA. CDR3: CSVESRGAEADTQYF. The CDR3 DNA reads TGCAGCGTTGAATCCAGGGGGGCAGAGGCAGATACGCAGTATTTT.

This clonotype was counted ten times or more. The rearrangement links TRBV20-1 to TRBJ2-1, with TRBD1 matching 10 bases. The CDR3 is made up of 15 amino acids. V gave up 4 bases and J gave up 8 bases; unmatched junction bases: 11. CDR1 DFQATT and CDR2 SNEGSKA come from the germline V gene (reference sequence). CDR3 in amino acids: CSATLAGQGFDEQFF. As DNA, the CDR3 is TGCAGTGCTACCCTTGCGGGACAGGGGTTCGATGAGCAGTTCTTC.

This clonotype was seen many times. The J gene is TRBJ2-3, the V gene TRBV4-1, with TRBD2 matching 9 bases. With 3 bases clipped from V and 4 bases from J, the junction kept 11 bases outside the gene matches. The CDR3 contains 17 residues. CDR1 MGHRA and CDR2 YSYEKL come from the germline V gene. The CDR3 sequence is CASSHVRDSGGSDTQYF. The DNA of the CDR3 is TGCGCCAGCAGCCATGTCCGTGATAGCGGGGGTTCAGATACGCAGTATTTT.

This clonotype was observed many times. V usage is TRBV7-2 and J usage is TRBJ1-5, with a tentative D call TRBD1 (5 bases). This CDR3 contains 15 residues. Germline V CDR1 and CDR2: SGHTA, FQGNSA. Trimming took off 5 bases at V and 3 bases at J, with 14 bases between the two ends. CDR3 coding DNA: TGTGCCAGCAGCCCAGGACAAGCCTACAATCAGCCCCAGCATTTT. Protein sequence: CASSPGQAYNQPQHF.

This clonotype was observed many times. The chain is built from TRBV7-8 and TRBJ1-6; TRBD1 might be the D (5 bases). Between the trimmed V and J ends, which lost 5 bases and 8 bases, there was a span of 16 bases. The V gene's germline CDR1 is SGHVS and CDR2 FQNEAQ. The length of the CDR3 is 15 residues. The CDR3 nucleotides read TGTGCCAGCAGCCTCCGGACTGGGGGTGATTCACCCCTCCACTTT. This gives the protein CASSLRTGGDSPLHF.

This clonotype was seen at least ten times. A junction end diverges from the germline sequence, so it may reflect a read error. The chain links TRBV7-7 to TRBJ2-1, with 9 bases that match TRBD2. Germline V gene lookup returns CDR1 SSHAT and CDR2 FNYEAQ (reference sequence). The CDR3 extends over 15 amino acids. As DNA, the CDR3 is TGTGCTAGCAGCTTAGCCCTAGCGGGACCGGATGAGCAGTTCTTC. It translates to CASSLALAGPDEQFF. The entire variable domain, with the rest obtained from reference TRBV7-7 and TRBJ2-1, is as follows: GAGVSQSPRYKVTKRGQDVTLRCDPISSHATLYWYQQALGQGPEFLTYFNYEAQPDKSGLPSDRFSAERPEGSISTLTIQRTEQRDSAMYRCASSLALAGPDEQFFGPGTRLTVL.

This clonotype was recorded many times. V usage is TRBV29-1 and J usage is TRBJ2-1; D is unresolved. CDR3 length: 11 amino acids. Trimming shortened V by 3 bases and J by 15 bases, and 15 bases separated the two germline ends. Germline loops: CDR1 SQVTM, CDR2 ANQGSEA. DNA of the CDR3: TGCAGCGTTGATCGGCAAGTGCTTAGGTTCTTC. Protein sequence: CSVDRQVLRFF.